This record looks at one TCR beta chain sequence and its context. The antigen is not known. The source of the sample is a study of T cell responses to AZD1222 COVID-19 vaccine. Findings and limits, study-wide: Donors were mostly white British, more females; clonal diversity possibly underestimated.

From germline, CDR1 is SGDLS and CDR2 YYNGEE. V lost 0 bases and J lost 1, with 1 base in between. This CDR3 comprises 12 residues. TCRdb's copy holds only in-frame clones and misses some; the assay was immunoSEQ multiplex PCR. The profile shows about 150,000 clones, 90% of them singletons. Here the sequenced sample was peripheral blood, taken on day 0 of AZD1222 vaccination. This TCR derives from an adult in good health. This chain uses TRBV9 with TRBJ1-2, with unresolved D. The chain's CDR3 is CASSVVNYGYTF. The CDR3 nucleotides read TGTGCCAGCAGCGTAGTTAACTATGGCTACACCTTC.